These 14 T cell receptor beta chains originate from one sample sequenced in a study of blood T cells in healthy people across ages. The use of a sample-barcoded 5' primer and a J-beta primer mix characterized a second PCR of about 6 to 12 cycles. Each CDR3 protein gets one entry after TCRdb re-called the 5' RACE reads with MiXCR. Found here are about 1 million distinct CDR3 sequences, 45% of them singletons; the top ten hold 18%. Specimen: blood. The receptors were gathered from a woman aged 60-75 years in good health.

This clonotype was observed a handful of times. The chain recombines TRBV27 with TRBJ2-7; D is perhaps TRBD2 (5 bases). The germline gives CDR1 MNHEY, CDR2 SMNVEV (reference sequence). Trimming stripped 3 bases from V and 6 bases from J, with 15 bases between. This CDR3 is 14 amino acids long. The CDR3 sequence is CASSFMFEGGEQYF. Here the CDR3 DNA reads TGTGCCAGCAGTTTTATGTTTGAGGGTGGCGAGCAGTACTTC.

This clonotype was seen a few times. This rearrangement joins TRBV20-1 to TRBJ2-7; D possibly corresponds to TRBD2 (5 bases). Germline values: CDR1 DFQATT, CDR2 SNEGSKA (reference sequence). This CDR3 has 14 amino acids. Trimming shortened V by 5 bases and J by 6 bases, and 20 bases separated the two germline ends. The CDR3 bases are TGCAGTGCTCCCTCTGAGGCGGGCAGGTTCGAGCAGTACTTC. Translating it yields CSAPSEAGRFEQYF.

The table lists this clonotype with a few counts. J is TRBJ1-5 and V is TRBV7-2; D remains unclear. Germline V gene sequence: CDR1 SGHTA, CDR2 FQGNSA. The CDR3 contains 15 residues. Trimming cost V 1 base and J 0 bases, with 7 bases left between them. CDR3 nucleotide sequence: TGTGCCAGCAGCTTAGAGTTTACTAGCAATCAGCCCCAGCATTTT. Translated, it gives CASSLEFTSNQPQHF.

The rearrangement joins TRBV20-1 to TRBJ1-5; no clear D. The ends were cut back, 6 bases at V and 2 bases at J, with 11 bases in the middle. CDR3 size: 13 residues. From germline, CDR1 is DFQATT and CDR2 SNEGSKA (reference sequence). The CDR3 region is CSAWINGNQPQHF. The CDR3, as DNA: TGCAGTGCGTGGATTAATGGCAATCAGCCCCAGCATTTT.

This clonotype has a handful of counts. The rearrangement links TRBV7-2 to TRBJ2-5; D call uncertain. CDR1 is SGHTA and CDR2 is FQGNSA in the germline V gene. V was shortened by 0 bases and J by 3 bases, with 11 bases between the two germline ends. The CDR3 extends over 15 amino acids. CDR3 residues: CASSLAGRKEETQYF. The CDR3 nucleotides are TGTGCCAGCAGCTTAGCCGGGCGGAAGGAAGAGACCCAGTACTTC.

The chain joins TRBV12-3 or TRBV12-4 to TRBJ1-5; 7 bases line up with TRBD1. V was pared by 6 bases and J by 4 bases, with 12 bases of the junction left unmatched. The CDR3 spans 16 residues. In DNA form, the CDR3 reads TGTGCCAGCAGCCCTACCCGAACAGGGGAAAATCAGCCCCAGCATTTT. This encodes CASSPTRTGENQPQHF.

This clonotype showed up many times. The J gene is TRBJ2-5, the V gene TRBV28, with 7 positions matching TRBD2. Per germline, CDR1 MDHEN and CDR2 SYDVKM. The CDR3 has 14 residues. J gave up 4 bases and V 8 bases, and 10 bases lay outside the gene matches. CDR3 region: CASGQRWEGETQYF. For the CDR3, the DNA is TGTGCCAGCGGACAAAGGTGGGAGGGAGAGACCCAGTACTTC.

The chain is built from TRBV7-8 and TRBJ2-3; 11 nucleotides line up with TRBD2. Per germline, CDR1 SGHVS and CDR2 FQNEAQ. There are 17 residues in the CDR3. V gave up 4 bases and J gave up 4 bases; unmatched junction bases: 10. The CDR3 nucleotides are TGTGCCAGCAGCTATTCAACTAGCGGGAGATTGGCAGATACGCAGTATTTT. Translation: CASSYSTSGRLADTQYF.

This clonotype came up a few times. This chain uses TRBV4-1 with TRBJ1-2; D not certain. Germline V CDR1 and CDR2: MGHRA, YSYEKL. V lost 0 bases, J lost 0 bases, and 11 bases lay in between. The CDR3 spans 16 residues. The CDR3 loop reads CASSQDLGRPNYGYTF. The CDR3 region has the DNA TGCGCCAGCAGCCAAGATCTGGGTCGTCCTAACTATGGCTACACCTTC.

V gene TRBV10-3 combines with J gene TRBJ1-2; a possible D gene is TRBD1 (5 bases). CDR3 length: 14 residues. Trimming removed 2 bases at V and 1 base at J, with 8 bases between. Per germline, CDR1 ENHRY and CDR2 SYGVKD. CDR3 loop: CAISEGTVNYGYTF. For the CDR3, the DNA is TGTGCCATCAGTGAGGGGACGGTTAACTATGGCTACACCTTC.

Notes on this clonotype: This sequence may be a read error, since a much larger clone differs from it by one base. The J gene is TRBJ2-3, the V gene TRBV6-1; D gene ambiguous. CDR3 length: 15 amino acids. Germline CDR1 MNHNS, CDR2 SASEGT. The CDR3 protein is CACSEQTVPTDTQYF. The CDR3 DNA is TGTGCCTGCAGTGAACAGACCGTCCCGACAGATACGCAGTATTTT.

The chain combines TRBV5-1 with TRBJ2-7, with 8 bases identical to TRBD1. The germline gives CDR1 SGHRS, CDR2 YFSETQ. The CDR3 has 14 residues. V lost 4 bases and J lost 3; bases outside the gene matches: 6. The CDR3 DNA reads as TGCGCCAGCAGCCTGGGACAGGCGCTCTACGAGCAGTACTTC. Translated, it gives CASSLGQALYEQYF.

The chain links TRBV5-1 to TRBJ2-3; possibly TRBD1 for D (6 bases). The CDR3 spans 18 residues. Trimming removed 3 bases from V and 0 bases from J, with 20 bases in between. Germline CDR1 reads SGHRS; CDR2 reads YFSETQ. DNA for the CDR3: TGCGCCAGCAGCTCACACGGACAGAGACTAACTAGCACAGATACGCAGTATTTT. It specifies CASSSHGQRLTSTDTQYF.

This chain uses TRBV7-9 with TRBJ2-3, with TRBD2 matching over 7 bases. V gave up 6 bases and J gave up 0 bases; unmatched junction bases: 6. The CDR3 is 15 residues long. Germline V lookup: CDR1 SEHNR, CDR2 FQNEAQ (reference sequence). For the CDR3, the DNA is TGTGCCAGCAGGCAAGCGGGACGGAGCACAGATACGCAGTATTTT. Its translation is CASRQAGRSTDTQYF.